This entry describes one TCR beta chain. The antigen remains unidentified. The CDR3 covers 13 residues. The V segment lost 4 bases and the J segment 3 bases; nucleotides outside the gene matches: 2. Per the germline V gene, CDR1 is SGHKS and CDR2 is YYEKEE (reference sequence). The sample belongs to a study of STAT3 mutations in large granular lymphocyte leukemia. Produced via immunoSEQ multiplex PCR; TCRdb's table is partial and in-frame only. The data contain 37,000 or so clones, over 75% of them seen just once; the ten biggest clones take up under 0.55%. Study-level points and caveats: TCR clonotype switching after therapy occurred in about 35% of the 18 patients. Suggested: STAT3 mutation was not the ancestral event for these clonal expansions. Treatment regimens differed across patients between samplings. A small but highly pathogenic clone may have been missed. In T-cell large granular lymphocyte leukemia, about half of patients showed multiple immunodominant subclonotypes.

The sequencing input was PBMCs. The rearrangement links TRBV5-5 to TRBJ1-1, with TRBD1 matching over 8 bases. This TCR derives from a human donor with T large granular lymphocyte leukemia. Some clones in this sample may be carry-over from other donors' samples. For the CDR3, the DNA is TGTGCCAGCAGCGTACAGGGGGACACTGAAGCTTTCTTT. Its protein is CASSVQGDTEAFF.